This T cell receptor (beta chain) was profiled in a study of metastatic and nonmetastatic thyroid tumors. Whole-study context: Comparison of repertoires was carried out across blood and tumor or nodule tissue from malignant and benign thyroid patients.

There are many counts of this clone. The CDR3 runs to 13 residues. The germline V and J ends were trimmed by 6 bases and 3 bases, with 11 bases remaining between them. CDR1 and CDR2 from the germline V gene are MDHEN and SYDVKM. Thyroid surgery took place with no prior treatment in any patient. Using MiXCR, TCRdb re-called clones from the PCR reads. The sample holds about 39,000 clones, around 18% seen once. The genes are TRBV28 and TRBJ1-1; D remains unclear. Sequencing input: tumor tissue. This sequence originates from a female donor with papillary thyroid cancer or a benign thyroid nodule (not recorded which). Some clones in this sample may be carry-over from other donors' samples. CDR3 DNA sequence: TGTGCCAGCAGCCCCGCAGAGGACACTGAAGCTTTCTTT. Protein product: CASSPAEDTEAFF.